Listed below are T cell receptor beta chains from one sample, sequenced in a study of early T cells in non-severe SARS-CoV-2 infection. Each CDR3 protein gets one entry after TCRdb re-called the 5' RACE reads with MiXCR. The repertoire holds fewer than 55,000 distinct CDR3 sequences, with 9% to 9.5% as singletons. Sequencing was done on a sample of whole blood. These receptors were collected from an adult who was a healthcare worker with PCR-confirmed SARS-CoV-2 infection or an uninfected control (not recorded which). Both conserved end residues are part of each CDR3. The D gene is left open where the match is weak. Clone sizes are given selectively: once, few, many, or a class where the clone is expanded.

J gene | clone size | D gene | V gene | CDR3 DNA | CDR3 protein
TRBJ2-3 | many | . | TRBV29-1 | TGCAGCGTTGAGTCGGGCGGGTCGCAGTATTTT | CSVESGGSQYF
TRBJ2-7 | many | TRBD1 | TRBV4-1 | TGCGCCAGCAGCCAAGAGGGACAGGGGACCTACGAGCAGTACTTC | CASSQEGQGTYEQYF
TRBJ2-2 | many | . | TRBV7-3 | TGTGCCAGCAGCTTAATACCCTACAACCGGGGCCCCGGGGAGCTGTTTTTT | CASSLIPYNRGPGELFF
TRBJ1-2 | many | TRBD1 | TRBV28 | TGTGCCAGCAGTTCCTTGACAGGGACCTATGGCTACACCTTC | CASSSLTGTYGYTF
TRBJ1-2 | . | . | TRBV18 | TGTGCCAGCTCACCCCTGGGCCGGAATAACTATGGCTACACCTTC | CASSPLGRNNYGYTF
TRBJ2-2 | many | TRBD2 | TRBV11-2 | TGTGCCAGCAGCTTAGATCCTAGCGGGAGTTTATTCACCGGGGAGCTGTTTTTT | CASSLDPSGSLFTGELFF
TRBJ2-1 | many | TRBD2 | TRBV24-1 | TGTGCCACCAGTAGCGGGAGAGGCTACAATGAGCAGTTCTTC | CATSSGRGYNEQFF
TRBJ1-5 | many | TRBD1 | TRBV6-1 | TGTGCCAGCAGCCCGACAGGGGATAGCAATCAGCCCCAGCATTTT | CASSPTGDSNQPQHF
TRBJ2-2 | many | . | TRBV11-3 | TGTGCCAGCAGCTTAGAGGGACCCGGGGAGCTGTTTTTT | CASSLEGPGELFF
TRBJ2-5 | many | . | TRBV20-1 | TGCAGTGTTGGGGCCAACCAAGAGACCCAGTACTTC | CSVGANQETQYF
TRBJ1-2 | many | . | TRBV19 | TGTGCCAGTAGTATCGGGGTGATGGGCTACACCTTC | CASSIGVMGYTF
TRBJ1-2 | . | . | TRBV30 | TGTGCCTGGAGTGTTCCCTTCTATGGCTACACCTTC | CAWSVPFYGYTF
TRBJ2-3 | few | . | TRBV28 | TGTGCCAGCAGTTCTGGGGGGCGGACAGATACGCAGTATTTT | CASSSGGRTDTQYF
TRBJ2-1 | . | . | TRBV29-1 | TGCAGCGTATTAAAGGAGGGTTTTGAGCAGTTCTTC | CSVLKEGFEQFF
TRBJ2-7 | . | . | TRBV19 | TGTGCCACCCTAAATCCGGCCCTAGGGCAGTACTTC | CATLNPALGQYF
TRBJ1-5 | many | . | TRBV6-1 | TGTGCCAGCAGTGTAAGCCATAGCAATCAGCCCCAGCATTTT | CASSVSHSNQPQHF
TRBJ1-2 | few | . | TRBV20-1 | TGCAGTGCTAGTAGTTATTATGGCTACACCTTC | CSASSYYGYTF
TRBJ2-7 | few | . | TRBV9 | TGTGCCAGCAGCGTAGAACACTACGGGGAGCAGTACTTC | CASSVEHYGEQYF
TRBJ2-1 | many | TRBD1 | TRBV5-1 | TGCGCCAGCAGCTTGGTCGGGACGGACAGGGGCGATGAGCAGTTCTTC | CASSLVGTDRGDEQFF
TRBJ2-3 | many | TRBD1 | TRBV20-1 | TGCAGTGCTAGAGATTTACAGGGGGGCGGCCGAGCGCCAGATACGCAGTATTTT | CSARDLQGGGRAPDTQYF
TRBJ2-5 | many | . | TRBV7-6 | TGTGCCAGCAGCGTGGGTGAGACCCAGTACTTC | CASSVGETQYF
TRBJ2-1 | many | TRBD2 | TRBV19 | TGTGCCAGTACCACGACTAGCGGGAGGGCCGATGAGCAGTTCTTC | CASTTTSGRADEQFF
TRBJ2-1 | . | TRBD2 | TRBV7-9 | TGTGCCAGCAGCTCAACTGCCGCTAGCGGGGGCACTGAGCAGTTCTTC | CASSSTAASGGTEQFF
TRBJ1-6 | many | TRBD1 | TRBV9 | TGTGCCAGCAGCGTAATGGACAGGGCTAATTCACCCCTCCATTTT | CASSVMDRANSPLHF
TRBJ2-5 | many | TRBD2 | TRBV7-9 | TGTGCCAGCAGCTCGCCGGGACTAGCGACGGGGACCCAGTACTTC | CASSSPGLATGTQYF
TRBJ1-1 | many | . | TRBV2 | TGTGCCAGCAGTGGTGAGCTGTCGGGCACTGAAGCTTTCTTT | CASSGELSGTEAFF
TRBJ1-4 | few | . | TRBV7-8 | TGTGCCAGCAGCTCCCTAAACCGGGACTCTCTTGAAAAACTGTTTTTT | CASSSLNRDSLEKLFF
TRBJ2-7 | few | . | TRBV5-1 | TGCGCCAGCAGTCCGGGCGTACCCCCCTCCGAGCAGTACTTC | CASSPGVPPSEQYF
TRBJ2-3 | many | TRBD2 | TRBV7-2 | TGTGCCAGCAGCCTCTCCGGGACTAGCGGTCGGGCAGATACGCAGTATTTT | CASSLSGTSGRADTQYF
TRBJ1-5 | few | . | TRBV12-3/TRBV12-4 | TGTGCCAGCAGTACCACCGAATCGTCAGGATATAGCAATCAGCCCCAGCATTTT | CASSTTESSGYSNQPQHF
TRBJ2-2 | many | . | TRBV20-1 | TGCAGTGCTAGTGTATGGGACACCGGGGAGCTGTTTTTT | CSASVWDTGELFF
TRBJ1-1 | few | TRBD1 | TRBV18 | TGTGCCAGCTCAGCCTGGGACAGGGCTGGGGACACTGAAGCTTTCTTT | CASSAWDRAGDTEAFF